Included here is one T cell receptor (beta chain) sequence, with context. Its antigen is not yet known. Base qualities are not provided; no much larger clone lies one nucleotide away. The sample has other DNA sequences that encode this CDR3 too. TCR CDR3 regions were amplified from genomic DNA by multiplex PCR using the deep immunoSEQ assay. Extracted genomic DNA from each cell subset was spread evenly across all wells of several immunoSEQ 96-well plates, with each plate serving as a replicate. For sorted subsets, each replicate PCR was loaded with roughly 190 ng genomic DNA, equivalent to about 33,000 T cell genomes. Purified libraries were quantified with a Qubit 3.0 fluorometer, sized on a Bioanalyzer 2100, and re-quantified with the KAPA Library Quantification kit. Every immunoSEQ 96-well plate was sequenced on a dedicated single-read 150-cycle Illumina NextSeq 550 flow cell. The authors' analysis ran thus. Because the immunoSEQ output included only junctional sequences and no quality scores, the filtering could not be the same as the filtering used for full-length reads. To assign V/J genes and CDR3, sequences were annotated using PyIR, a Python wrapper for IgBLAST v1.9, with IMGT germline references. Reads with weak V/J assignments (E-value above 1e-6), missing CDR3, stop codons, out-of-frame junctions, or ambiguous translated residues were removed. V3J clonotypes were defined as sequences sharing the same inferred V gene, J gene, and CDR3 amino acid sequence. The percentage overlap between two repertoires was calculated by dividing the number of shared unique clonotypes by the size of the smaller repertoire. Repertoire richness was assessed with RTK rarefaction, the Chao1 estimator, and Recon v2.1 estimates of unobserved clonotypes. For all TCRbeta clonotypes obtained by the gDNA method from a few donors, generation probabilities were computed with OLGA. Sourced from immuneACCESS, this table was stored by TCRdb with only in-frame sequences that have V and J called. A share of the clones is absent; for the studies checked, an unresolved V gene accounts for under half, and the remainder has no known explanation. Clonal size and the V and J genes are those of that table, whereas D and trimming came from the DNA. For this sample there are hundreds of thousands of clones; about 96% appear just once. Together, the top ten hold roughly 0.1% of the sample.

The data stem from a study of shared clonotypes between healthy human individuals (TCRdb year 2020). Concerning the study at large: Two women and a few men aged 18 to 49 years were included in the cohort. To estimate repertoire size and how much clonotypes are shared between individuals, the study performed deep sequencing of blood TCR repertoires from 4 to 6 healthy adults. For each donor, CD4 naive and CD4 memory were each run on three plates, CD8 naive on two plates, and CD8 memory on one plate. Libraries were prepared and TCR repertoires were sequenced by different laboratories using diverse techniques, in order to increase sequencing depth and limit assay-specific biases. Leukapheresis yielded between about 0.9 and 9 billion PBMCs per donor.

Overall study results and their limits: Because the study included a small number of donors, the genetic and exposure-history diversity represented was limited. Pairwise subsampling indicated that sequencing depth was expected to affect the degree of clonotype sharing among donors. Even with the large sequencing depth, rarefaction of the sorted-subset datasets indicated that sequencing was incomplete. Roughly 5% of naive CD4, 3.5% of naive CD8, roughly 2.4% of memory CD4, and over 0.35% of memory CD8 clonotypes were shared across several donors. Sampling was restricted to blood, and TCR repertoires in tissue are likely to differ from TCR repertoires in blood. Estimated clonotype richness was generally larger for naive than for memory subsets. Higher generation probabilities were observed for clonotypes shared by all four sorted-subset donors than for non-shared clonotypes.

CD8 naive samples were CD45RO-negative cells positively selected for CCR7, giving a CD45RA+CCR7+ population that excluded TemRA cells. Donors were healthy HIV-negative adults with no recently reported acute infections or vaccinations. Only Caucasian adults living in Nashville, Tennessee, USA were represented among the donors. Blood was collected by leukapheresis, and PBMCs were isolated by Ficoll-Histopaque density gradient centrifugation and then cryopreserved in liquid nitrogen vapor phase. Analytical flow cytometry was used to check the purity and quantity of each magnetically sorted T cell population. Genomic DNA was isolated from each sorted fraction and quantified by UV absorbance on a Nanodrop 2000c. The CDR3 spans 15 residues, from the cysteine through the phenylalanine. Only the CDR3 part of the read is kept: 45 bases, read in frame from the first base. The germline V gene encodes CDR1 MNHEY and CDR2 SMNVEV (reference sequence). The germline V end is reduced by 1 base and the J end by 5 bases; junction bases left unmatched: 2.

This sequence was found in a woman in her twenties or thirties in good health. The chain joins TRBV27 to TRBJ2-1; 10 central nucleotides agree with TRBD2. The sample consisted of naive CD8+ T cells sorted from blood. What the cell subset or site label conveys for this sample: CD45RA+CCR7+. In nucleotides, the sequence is TGTGCCAGCAGTTTATTAGCGGGAGGACACAATGAGCAGTTCTTC. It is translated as CASSLLAGGHNEQFF.